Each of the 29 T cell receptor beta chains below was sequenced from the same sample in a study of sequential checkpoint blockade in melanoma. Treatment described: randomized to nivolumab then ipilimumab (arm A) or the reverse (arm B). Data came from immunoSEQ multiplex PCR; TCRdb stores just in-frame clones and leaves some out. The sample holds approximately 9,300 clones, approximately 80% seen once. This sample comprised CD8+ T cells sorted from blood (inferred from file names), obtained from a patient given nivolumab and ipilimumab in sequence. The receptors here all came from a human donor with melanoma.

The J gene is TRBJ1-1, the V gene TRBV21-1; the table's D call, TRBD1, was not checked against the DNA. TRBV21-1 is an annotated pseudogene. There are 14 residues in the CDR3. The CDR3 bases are TGTGCCAGCAGCATCCGGGACACAAACACTGAAGCTTTCTTT. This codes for CASSIRDTNTEAFF.

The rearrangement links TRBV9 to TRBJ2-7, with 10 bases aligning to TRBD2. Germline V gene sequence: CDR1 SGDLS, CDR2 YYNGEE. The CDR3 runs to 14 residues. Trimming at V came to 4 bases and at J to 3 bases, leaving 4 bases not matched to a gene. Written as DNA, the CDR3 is TGTGCCAGCAGCCCCCGGACTAGCGGCTACGAGCAGTACTTC. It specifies CASSPRTSGYEQYF.

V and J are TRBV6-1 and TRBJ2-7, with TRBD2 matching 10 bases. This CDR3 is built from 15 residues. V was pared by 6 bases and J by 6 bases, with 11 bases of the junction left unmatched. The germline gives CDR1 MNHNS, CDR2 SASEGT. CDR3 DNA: TGTGCCAGCAGCCCTGGTAGCGGGGGGTTGGTCGAGCAGTACTTC. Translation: CASSPGSGGLVEQYF.

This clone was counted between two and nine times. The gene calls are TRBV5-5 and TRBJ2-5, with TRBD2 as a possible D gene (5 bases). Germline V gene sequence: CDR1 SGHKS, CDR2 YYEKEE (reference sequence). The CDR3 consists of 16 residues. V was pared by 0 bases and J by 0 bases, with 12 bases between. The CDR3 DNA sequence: TGTGCCAGCAGCTTGGGGACTCTGAACTACCAAGAGACCCAGTACTTC. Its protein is CASSLGTLNYQETQYF.

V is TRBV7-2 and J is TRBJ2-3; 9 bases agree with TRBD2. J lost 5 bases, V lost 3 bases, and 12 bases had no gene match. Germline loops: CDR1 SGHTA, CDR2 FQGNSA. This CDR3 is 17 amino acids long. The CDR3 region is CASSFPPRGGARDTQYF. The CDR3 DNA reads TGTGCCAGCAGCTTTCCGCCCCGCGGGGGGGCACGAGATACGCAGTATTTT.

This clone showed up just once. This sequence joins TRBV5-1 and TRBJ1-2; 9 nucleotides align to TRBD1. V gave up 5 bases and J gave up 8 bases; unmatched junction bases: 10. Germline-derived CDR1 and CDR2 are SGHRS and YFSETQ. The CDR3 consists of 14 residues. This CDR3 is CASSWGQGPLGYTF. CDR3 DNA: TGCGCCAGCAGTTGGGGACAGGGTCCTTTGGGCTACACCTTC. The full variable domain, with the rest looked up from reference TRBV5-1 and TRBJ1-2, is KAGVTQTPRYLIKTRGQQVTLSCSPISGHRSVSWYQQTPGQGLQFLFEYFSETQRNKGNFPGRFSGRQFSNSRSEMNVSTLELGDSALYLCASSWGQGPLGYTFGSGTRLTVV.

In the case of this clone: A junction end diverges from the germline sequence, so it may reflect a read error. The CDR3 DNA sequence: TGTGCTAGCAGCCTAGGGACAGGCCAACACTACGAGCAGTACTTC. Translating it yields CASSLGTGQHYEQYF. This chain links TRBV7-7 with TRBJ2-7; 8 nucleotides agree with TRBD1. The CDR3 consists of 15 residues. Germline assignment: CDR1 SSHAT and CDR2 FNYEAQ (reference sequence).

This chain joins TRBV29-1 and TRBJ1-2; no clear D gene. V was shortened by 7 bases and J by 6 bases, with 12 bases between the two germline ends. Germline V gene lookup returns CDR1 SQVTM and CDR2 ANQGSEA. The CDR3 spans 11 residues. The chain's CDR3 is CSEWTRDGYTF. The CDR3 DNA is TGCAGCGAATGGACGAGGGATGGCTACACCTTC.

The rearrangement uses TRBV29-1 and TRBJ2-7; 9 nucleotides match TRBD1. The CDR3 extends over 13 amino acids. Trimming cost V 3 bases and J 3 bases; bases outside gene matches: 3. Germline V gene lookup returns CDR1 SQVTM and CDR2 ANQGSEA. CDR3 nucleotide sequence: TGCAGCGTTGAGGGGGGACAGGGCTACGAGCAGTACTTC. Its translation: CSVEGGQGYEQYF.

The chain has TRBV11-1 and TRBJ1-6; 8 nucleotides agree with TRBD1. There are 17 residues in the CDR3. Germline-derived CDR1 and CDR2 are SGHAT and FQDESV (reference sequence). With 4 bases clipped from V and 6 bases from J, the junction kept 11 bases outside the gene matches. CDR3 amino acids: CASSSMDREGINSPLHF. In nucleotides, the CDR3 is TGTGCCAGCAGCTCAATGGACAGGGAGGGGATTAATTCACCCCTCCACTTT.

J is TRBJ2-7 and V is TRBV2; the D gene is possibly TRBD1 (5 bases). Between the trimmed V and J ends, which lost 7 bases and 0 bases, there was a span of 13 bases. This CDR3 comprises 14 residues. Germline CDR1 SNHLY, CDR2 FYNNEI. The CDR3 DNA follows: TGTGCCAGCATCCGACAGAAAAGCTCCTACGAGCAGTACTTC. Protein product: CASIRQKSSYEQYF.

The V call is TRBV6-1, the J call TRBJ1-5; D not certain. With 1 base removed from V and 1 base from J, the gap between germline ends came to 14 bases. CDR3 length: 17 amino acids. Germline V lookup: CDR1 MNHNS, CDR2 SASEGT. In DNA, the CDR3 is TGTGCCAGCAGTGAAGTTGTGGGTCGTAGCAGCAATCAGCCCCAGCATTTT. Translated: CASSEVVGRSSNQPQHF.

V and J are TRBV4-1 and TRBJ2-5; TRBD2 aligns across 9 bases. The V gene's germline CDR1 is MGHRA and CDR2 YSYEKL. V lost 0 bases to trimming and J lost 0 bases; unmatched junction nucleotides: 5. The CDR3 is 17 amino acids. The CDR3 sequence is CASSQDVSGGYQETQYF. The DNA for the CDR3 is TGCGCCAGCAGCCAAGATGTGAGCGGGGGGTACCAAGAGACCCAGTACTTC.

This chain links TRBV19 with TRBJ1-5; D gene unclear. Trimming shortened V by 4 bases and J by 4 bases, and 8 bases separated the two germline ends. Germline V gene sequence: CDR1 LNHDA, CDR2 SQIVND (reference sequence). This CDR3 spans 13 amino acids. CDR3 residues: CASSTLSNQPQHF. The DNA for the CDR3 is TGTGCCAGTAGTACCCTGTCTAATCAGCCCCAGCATTTT.

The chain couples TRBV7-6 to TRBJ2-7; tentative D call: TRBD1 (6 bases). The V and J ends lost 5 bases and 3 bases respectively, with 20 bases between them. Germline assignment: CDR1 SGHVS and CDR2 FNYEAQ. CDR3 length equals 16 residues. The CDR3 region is CASSPAFPGEGYEQYF. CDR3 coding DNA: TGTGCCAGCAGCCCAGCGTTCCCAGGGGAAGGCTACGAGCAGTACTTC.

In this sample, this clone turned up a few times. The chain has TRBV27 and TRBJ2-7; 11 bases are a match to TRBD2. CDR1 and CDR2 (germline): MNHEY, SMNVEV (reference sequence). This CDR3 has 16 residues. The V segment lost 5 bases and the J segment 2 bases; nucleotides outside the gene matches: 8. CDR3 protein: CASSPSLAGAAYEQYF. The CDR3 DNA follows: TGTGCCAGCAGTCCCTCACTAGCGGGGGCTGCCTACGAGCAGTACTTC.

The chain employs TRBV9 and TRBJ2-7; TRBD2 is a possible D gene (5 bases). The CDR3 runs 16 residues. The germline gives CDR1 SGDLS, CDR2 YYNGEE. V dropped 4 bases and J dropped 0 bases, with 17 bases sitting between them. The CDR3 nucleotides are TGTGCCAGCAGCCCCCGTGGAGCGGAGTCCTCCTACGAGCAGTACTTC. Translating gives CASSPRGAESSYEQYF.

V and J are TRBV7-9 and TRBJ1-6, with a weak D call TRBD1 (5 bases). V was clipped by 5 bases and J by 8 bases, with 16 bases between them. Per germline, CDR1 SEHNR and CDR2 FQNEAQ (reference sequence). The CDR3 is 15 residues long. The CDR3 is CASSRSVGLDSPLHF. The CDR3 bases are TGTGCCAGCAGCCGATCCGTGGGGCTGGATTCACCCCTCCACTTT.

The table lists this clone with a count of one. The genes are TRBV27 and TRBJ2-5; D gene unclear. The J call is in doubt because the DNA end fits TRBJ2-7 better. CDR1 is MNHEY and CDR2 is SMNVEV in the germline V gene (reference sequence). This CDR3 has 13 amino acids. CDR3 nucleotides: TGTGCCAGCAGTTCTTCCAACTCCTACGAGCAGTACTTC. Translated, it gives CASSSSNSYEQYF.

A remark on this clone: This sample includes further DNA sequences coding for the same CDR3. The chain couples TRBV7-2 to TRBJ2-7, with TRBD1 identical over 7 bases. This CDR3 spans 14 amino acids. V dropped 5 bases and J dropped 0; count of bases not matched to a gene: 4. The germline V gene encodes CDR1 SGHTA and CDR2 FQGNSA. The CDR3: CASSARDSSYEQYF. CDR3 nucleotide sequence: TGTGCCAGCAGCGCCCGGGACAGCTCCTACGAGCAGTACTTC.

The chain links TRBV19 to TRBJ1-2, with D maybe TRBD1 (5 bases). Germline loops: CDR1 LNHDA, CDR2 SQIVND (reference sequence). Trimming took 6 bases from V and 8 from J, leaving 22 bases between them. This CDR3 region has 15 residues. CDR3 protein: CASSKKDTNRRGYTF. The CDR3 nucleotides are TGTGCCAGTAGCAAGAAGGACACTAACCGGCGGGGCTACACCTTC.

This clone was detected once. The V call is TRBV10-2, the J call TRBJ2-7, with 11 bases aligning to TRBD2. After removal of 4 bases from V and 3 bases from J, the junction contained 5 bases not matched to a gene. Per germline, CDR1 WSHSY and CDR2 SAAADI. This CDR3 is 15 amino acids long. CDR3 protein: CASSGGLAGVYEQYF. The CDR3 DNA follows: TGCGCCAGCAGTGGCGGACTAGCGGGTGTCTACGAGCAGTACTTC.

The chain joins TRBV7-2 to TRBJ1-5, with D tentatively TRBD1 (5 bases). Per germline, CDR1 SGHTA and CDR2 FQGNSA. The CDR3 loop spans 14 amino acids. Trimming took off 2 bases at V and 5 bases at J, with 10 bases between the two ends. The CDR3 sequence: CASSLWRGDQPQHF. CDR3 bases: TGTGCCAGCAGCTTATGGCGGGGGGATCAGCCCCAGCATTTT.

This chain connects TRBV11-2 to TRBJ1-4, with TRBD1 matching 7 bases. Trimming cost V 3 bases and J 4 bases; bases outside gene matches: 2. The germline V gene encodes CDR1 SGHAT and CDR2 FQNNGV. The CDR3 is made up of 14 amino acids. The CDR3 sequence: CASSLGQNNEKLFF. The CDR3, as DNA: TGTGCCAGCAGCTTGGGACAGAATAATGAAAAACTGTTTTTT.

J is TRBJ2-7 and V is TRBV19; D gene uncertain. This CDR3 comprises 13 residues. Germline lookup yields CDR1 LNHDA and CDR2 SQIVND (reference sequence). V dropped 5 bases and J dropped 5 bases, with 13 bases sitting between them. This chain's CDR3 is CASSLGSKNEQYF. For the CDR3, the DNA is TGTGCCAGTAGTCTAGGATCTAAAAACGAGCAGTACTTC.

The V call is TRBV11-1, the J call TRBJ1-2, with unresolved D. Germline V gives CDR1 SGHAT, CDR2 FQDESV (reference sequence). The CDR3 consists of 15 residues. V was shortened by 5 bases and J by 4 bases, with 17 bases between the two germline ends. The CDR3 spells CASSPSGDSGYGYTF. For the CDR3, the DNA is TGTGCCAGCAGCCCATCTGGAGACTCCGGCTATGGCTACACCTTC.

CDR3 residues: CASSYSQGTYGYTF. In nucleotides, the CDR3 is TGTGCCAGCAGTTACTCCCAGGGTACCTATGGCTACACCTTC. The chain is built from TRBV6-5 and TRBJ1-2, with D maybe TRBD1 (5 bases). CDR1 and CDR2 (germline): MNHEY, SVGAGI. The CDR3 is 14 residues long. The germline V and J ends were trimmed by 0 bases and 4 bases, with 9 bases remaining between them.

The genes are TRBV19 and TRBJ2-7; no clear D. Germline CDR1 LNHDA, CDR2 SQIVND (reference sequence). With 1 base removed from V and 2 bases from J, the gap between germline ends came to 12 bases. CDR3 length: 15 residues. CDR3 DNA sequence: TGTGCCAGTAGTATAGGTGCAGGCCGCACCTACGAGCAGTACTTC. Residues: CASSIGAGRTYEQYF.

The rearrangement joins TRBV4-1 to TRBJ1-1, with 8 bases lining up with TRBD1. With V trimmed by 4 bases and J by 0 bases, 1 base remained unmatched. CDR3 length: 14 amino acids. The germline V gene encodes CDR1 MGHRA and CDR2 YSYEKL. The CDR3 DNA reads TGCGCCAGCAGCCCAGGGGGCCTGAACACTGAAGCTTTCTTT. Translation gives CASSPGGLNTEAFF.